The 21 T cell receptor beta chains below come from one sample, sequenced in a study of blood T cell repertoires in COVID-19. The protocol was immunoSEQ multiplex PCR, while the TCRdb copy is restricted to in-frame clones and leaves out a portion. The sample yields under 150,000 clones, just under 90% seen once. Sequenced: peripheral blood. All receptors derive from a woman in her fifties or sixties with acute or convalescent COVID-19.

The V gene is TRBV27, the J gene TRBJ1-1, with 10 bases matching TRBD1. The germline CDR1 and CDR2 sequences are MNHEY and SMNVEV (reference sequence). The CDR3 contains 15 residues. With V trimmed by 8 bases and J by 4 bases, 10 bases remained unmatched. The CDR3 sequence: CASFRDRGSGTEAFF. The CDR3 bases are TGTGCCAGCTTTCGGGACAGGGGATCGGGCACTGAAGCTTTCTTT.

V usage is TRBV13 and J usage is TRBJ2-3; 9 positions agree with TRBD2. V was pared by 5 bases and J by 8 bases, with 8 bases of the junction left unmatched. Germline V lookup: CDR1 PRHDT, CDR2 FYEKMQ (reference sequence). The CDR3 consists of 14 residues. For the CDR3, the DNA is TGTGCCAGCAGCCTTACTAGCGGGCTGGGTACGCAGTATTTT. It specifies CASSLTSGLGTQYF.

The rearrangement uses TRBV27 and TRBJ2-2; possible D gene TRBD1, 5 bases. Germline CDR1 and CDR2: MNHEY and SMNVEV (reference sequence). CDR3 length: 14 residues. Trimming took off 3 bases at V and 3 bases at J, with 8 bases between the two ends. In DNA, the CDR3 is TGTGCCAGCAGTTTCAGGGTTGACACCGGGGAGCTGTTTTTT. Translating gives CASSFRVDTGELFF.

The rearrangement links TRBV2 to TRBJ2-2, with 9 positions matching TRBD2. There are 15 residues in the CDR3. Per the germline V gene, CDR1 is SNHLY and CDR2 is FYNNEI. Trimming cost V 7 bases and J 2 bases; bases outside gene matches: 5. CDR3 sequence reads: CASMRLAVNTGELFF. The CDR3, as DNA: TGTGCCAGCATGCGACTAGCGGTAAACACCGGGGAGCTGTTTTTT.

This chain joins TRBV23-1 and TRBJ2-7; 7 bases map to TRBD1. TRBV23-1 is identified as an open reading frame with a role that is uncertain. Trimming at V came to 6 bases and at J to 0 bases, leaving 11 bases not matched to a gene. CDR3 length equals 16 residues. The CDR3 here is CASSPTDRASSYEQYF. The CDR3 bases are TGCGCCAGCAGCCCCACCGACAGGGCGAGCTCCTACGAGCAGTACTTC.

The chain uses TRBV25-1 and TRBJ2-1; TRBD2 might be the D (6 bases). Looked up from germline, CDR1 is MGHDK and CDR2 is SYGVNS. This CDR3 has 13 residues. V was cut by 9 bases and J by 3 bases, with 12 bases left in between. CDR3 loop: CASRRDLYNEQFF. The CDR3 bases are TGTGCCAGTCGGCGGGATCTCTACAATGAGCAGTTCTTC.

The chain couples TRBV19 to TRBJ1-1, with TRBD1 as a possible D gene (6 bases). Germline CDR1 is LNHDA and CDR2 is SQIVND (reference sequence). The length of the CDR3 is 13 residues. Trimming cost V 5 bases and J 3 bases, with 10 bases left between them. The CDR3: CASSADRDTEAFF. CDR3 DNA: TGTGCCAGTAGTGCGGACAGAGACACTGAAGCTTTCTTT. Full variable domain (outside the CDR3, taken from reference TRBV19 and TRBJ1-1): DGGITQSPKYLFRKEGQNVTLSCEQNLNHDAMYWYRQDPGQGLRLIYYSQIVNDFQKGDIAEGYSVSREKKESFPLTVTSAQKNPTAFYLCASSADRDTEAFFGQGTRLTVV.

Concerning this clone: An end of the junction does not agree with germline; a read error may underlie this. The CDR3 protein is CASSPKRETREQFF. As DNA, the CDR3 is TGTGCTAGCAGTCCCAAGCGGGAGACTAGGGAGCAGTTCTTC. This chain joins TRBV7-7 and TRBJ2-1; TRBD2 matches 8 bases. This CDR3 is built from 14 residues. CDR1 is SSHAT and CDR2 is FNYEAQ in the germline V gene (reference sequence).

The chain carries TRBV12-3 or TRBV12-4 and TRBJ1-4, with D maybe TRBD1 (6 bases). The CDR3 sequence is 12 residues long. V lost 0 bases and J 12 bases, leaving 8 bases between the germline ends. CDR3: CASSLAGHQLFF. The DNA for the CDR3 is TGTGCCAGCAGTTTAGCGGGACACCAACTGTTTTTT.

V gene TRBV30 combines with J gene TRBJ2-7; 10 positions match TRBD1. This CDR3 spans 14 amino acids. Germline trimming cut 6 bases from V and 2 bases from J; bases unmatched to any gene: 7. In germline, CDR1 is GTSNPN, CDR2 SVGIG (reference sequence). The CDR3 region is CACGPGQGPYEQYF. DNA of the CDR3: TGTGCCTGCGGGCCGGGACAGGGGCCCTACGAGCAGTACTTC.

The J gene is TRBJ1-2, the V gene TRBV21-1; the D call of TRBD1 is as the table states it, not checked on the DNA. TRBV21-1 constitutes a pseudogene. This CDR3 has 16 residues. Here the CDR3 DNA reads TGTGCCAGCATCTCAAAGGGGACAGGGAGGGACTATGGCTACACCTTC. This gives the protein CASISKGTGRDYGYTF.

This chain joins TRBV5-1 and TRBJ1-1; a weak D match, TRBD1 (6 bases). In germline, CDR1 is SGHRS, CDR2 YFSETQ. V dropped 2 bases and J dropped 6 bases, with 8 bases sitting between them. This CDR3 comprises 12 residues. This chain's CDR3 is CASSLEGAEAFF. The CDR3 DNA is TGCGCCAGCAGCTTAGAGGGGGCTGAAGCTTTCTTT.

The genes are TRBV4-3 and TRBJ2-1, with 14 bases that match TRBD2. Losses at the gene ends were 1 base for V and 6 bases for J; bases not matched to a gene: 5. This CDR3 is 17 amino acids long. Germline loops: CDR1 LGHNA, CDR2 YSLEER. The CDR3 is CASSQGLGLAGGNEQFF. DNA of the CDR3: TGCGCCAGCAGCCAAGGCCTCGGACTAGCGGGGGGCAATGAGCAGTTCTTC.

This chain uses TRBV28 with TRBJ1-4; D unclear. The CDR3 sequence is 15 residues long. V lost 6 bases to trimming and J lost 2 bases, with 13 bases between them. Per the germline V gene, CDR1 is MDHEN and CDR2 is SYDVKM. CDR3: CASRRGGLTNEKLFF. The CDR3 region has the DNA TGTGCCAGCAGGAGAGGAGGGTTGACTAATGAAAAACTGTTTTTT.

The chain carries TRBV6-5 and TRBJ1-2; 8 bases align to TRBD1. The V gene end was trimmed by 2 bases and the J gene end by 5 bases; junction bases not matched to a gene: 4. This CDR3 contains 14 residues. The germline CDR1 and CDR2 sequences are MNHEY and SVGAGI. The CDR3 sequence: CASSYGQGTYGYTF. Written as DNA, the CDR3 is TGTGCCAGCAGTTACGGACAGGGCACATATGGCTACACCTTC.

The chain employs TRBV6-2 or TRBV6-3 and TRBJ1-1, with D possibly TRBD1 on 5 matching bases. This CDR3 region has 12 residues. CDR1 and CDR2 from the germline V gene are MNHEY and SVGEGT. The germline V and J ends were trimmed by 2 bases and 6 bases, with 7 bases remaining between them. The DNA of the CDR3 is TGTGCCAGCAGTTACGGGGGGTCTGAAGCTTTCTTT. Protein sequence: CASSYGGSEAFF.

CDR3 in amino acids: CASSQGGNTEAFF. CDR3 bases: TGTGCCAGCAGCCAGGGGGGAAACACTGAAGCTTTCTTT. The chain has TRBV16 and TRBJ1-1, with D possibly being TRBD1 (5 bases). Germline V gene data show CDR1 as KGHSY and CDR2 as FQNENV. This CDR3 has 13 amino acids. V was trimmed by 3 bases and J by 2 bases, leaving 7 bases between them.

This chain joins TRBV9 and TRBJ1-3; D gene ambiguous. The CDR3 is made up of 16 amino acids. With 0 bases removed from V and 0 bases from J, the gap between germline ends came to 10 bases. Germline values: CDR1 SGDLS, CDR2 YYNGEE. DNA of the CDR3: TGTGCCAGCAGCGTAGACAGCGGCTTCTCTGGAAACACCATATATTTT. Its translation: CASSVDSGFSGNTIYF.

The V and J genes are TRBV29-1 and TRBJ1-1; D not certain. Germline lookup yields CDR1 SQVTM and CDR2 ANQGSEA. The CDR3 has 12 amino acids. V lost 2 bases and J lost 9, with 13 bases in between. CDR3: CSVETTVVKAFF. The CDR3 bases are TGCAGCGTTGAAACCACTGTGGTTAAAGCTTTCTTT. The full variable domain, in which reference TRBV29-1 and TRBJ1-1 provide the parts outside the CDR3, is SAVISQKPSRDICQRGTSLTIQCQVDSQVTMMFWYRQQPGQSLTLIATANQGSEATYESGFVIDKFPISRPNLTFSTLTVSNMSPEDSSIYLCSVETTVVKAFFGQGTRLTVV.

The chain employs TRBV2 and TRBJ2-4; TRBD2 matches at 12 bases. Germline V gene lookup returns CDR1 SNHLY and CDR2 FYNNEI. CDR3 length: 16 residues. V was clipped by 4 bases and J by 15 bases; unmatched bases: 16. CDR3 in DNA: TGTGCCAGCAGTGTTGGGGACATACGGACTAGCGGGGCAAGGTACTTC. It is translated as CASSVGDIRTSGARYF.

The CDR3: CAWSFLDRENYGYTF. In DNA form, the CDR3 reads TGTGCCTGGAGTTTCCTGGACAGGGAAAACTATGGCTACACCTTC. The gene calls are TRBV30 and TRBJ1-2, with 8 bases fitting TRBD1. V shed 2 bases, J shed 2 bases, and the junction held 7 bases outside the gene matches. Germline V CDR1 and CDR2: GTSNPN, SVGIG (reference sequence). The CDR3 has 15 residues.